Listed here is a single TCR beta chain. The V gene lost 2 bases and the J gene lost 15 bases, with 14 bases spanning the gap. This CDR3 has 12 residues. This sample was taken from a study of T cell repertoires in cytomegalovirus infection. Study context: Evidence of both CMV infection and a matching HLA type came from public TCR beta signatures.

TCRdb independently ran MiXCR on the reads; one entry per CDR3 protein. The sample yields over 300,000 distinct CDR3 sequences, about a sixth seen once. This receptor was obtained from a human donor in good health (CMV status not recorded). Some clones in this sample may be carry-over from other donors' samples. The gene calls are TRBV12-3 or TRBV12-4 and TRBJ2-4; D is uncertain. The sample comprised PBMCs. As DNA, the CDR3 is TGTGCCAGCAGTTTACCTCAGACGCGGAGGTACTTC. Amino acid sequence: CASSLPQTRRYF.